A single sample gave rise to the 31 T cell receptor beta chains below, sequenced in a study of CD8+CD57+ T cells in acquired aplastic anemia. Template material for TCR beta VDJ and CDR3 profiling consisted of genomic DNA. TCRdb fed the reads into MiXCR, producing one record per CDR3 protein. Among roughly 180,000 distinct CDR3 sequences listed, about 44% were seen once. Patients picked for sequencing had shown CD8+CD57+ cell expansion detected by flow cytometry. The sample consisted of sorted CD4+, CD8+, or CD8+CD57+ T cells (not recorded which) from PBMCs. These receptors came from a human donor with aplastic anemia.

This chain uses TRBV19 with TRBJ2-5; 7 bases match TRBD2. The tail of the sequence fits TRBJ2-1 better, so the J call may be wrong. CDR1 and CDR2 (germline): LNHDA, SQIVND (reference sequence). The CDR3 is 17 amino acids. The CDR3 sequence is CASSIGPDGRIDNEQFF. In DNA form, the CDR3 reads TGTGCCAGTAGTATTGGGCCGGACGGGAGGATCGACAATGAGCAGTTCTTC.

The genes are TRBV20-1 and TRBJ2-7; D is uncertain. This CDR3 region has 11 residues. Trimming took 3 bases from V and 5 from J, leaving 8 bases between them. Germline CDR1 is DFQATT and CDR2 is SNEGSKA (reference sequence). CDR3 nucleotide sequence: TGCAGTGCTAGTGTTCTCAACGAGCAGTACTTC. As protein: CSASVLNEQYF.

Details on this clonotype: This may be a read error, as it is one base from a much larger clone. V usage is TRBV5-1 and J usage is TRBJ1-4; D not resolved. V was clipped by 0 bases and J by 10 bases, with 13 bases between them. The CDR3 covers 14 residues. Germline-derived CDR1 and CDR2 are SGHRS and YFSETQ. CDR3 protein: CASSLEVIQGKLFF. CDR3 nucleotide sequence: TGCGCCAGCAGCTTGGAAGTGATCCAAGGAAAACTGTTTTTT.

The DNA of the CDR3 is TGTGCCAGCAGTTTACCACTAGCGGGGTCTAACAATGAGCAGTTCTTC. Amino acids: CASSLPLAGSNNEQFF. V gene TRBV2 combines with J gene TRBJ2-1, with 10 bases lining up with TRBD2. CDR1 is SNHLY, CDR2 FYNNEI, per germline. There are 16 residues in the CDR3. The V gene end was trimmed by 5 bases and the J gene end by 5 bases; junction bases not matched to a gene: 9.

The chain recombines TRBV20-1 with TRBJ2-3, with D possibly matching TRBD2 (6 bases). The CDR3 is made up of 15 amino acids. Trimming took 4 bases from V and 5 from J, leaving 19 bases between them. Germline CDR1 and CDR2: DFQATT and SNEGSKA (reference sequence). CDR3 bases: TGCAGTGCTACCCCGGGAGAGGGGCTGGGAGATACGCAGTATTTT. Its translation is CSATPGEGLGDTQYF.

The gene calls are TRBV20-1 and TRBJ1-5; TRBD1 is a possible D gene (5 bases). Trimming stripped 3 bases from V and 6 bases from J, with 12 bases between. Germline V lookup: CDR1 DFQATT, CDR2 SNEGSKA (reference sequence). This CDR3 comprises 13 residues. In nucleotides, the CDR3 is TGCAGTGCTAGGGGCAGGGTCGGTCAGCCCCAGCATTTT. It codes for CSARGRVGQPQHF.

This clonotype was picked up many times. This rearrangement joins TRBV7-2 to TRBJ1-5; TRBD1 matches at 9 bases. The CDR3 loop spans 15 amino acids. V shed 4 bases, J shed 6 bases, and the junction held 7 bases outside the gene matches. Germline V gene lookup returns CDR1 SGHTA and CDR2 FQGNSA. The CDR3 spells CASSYTGGWGQPQHF. CDR3 sequence (DNA): TGTGCCAGCAGCTATACAGGGGGCTGGGGTCAGCCCCAGCATTTT.

V usage is TRBV10-2 and J usage is TRBJ2-7; TRBD1 matches 10 bases. The V segment lost 5 bases and the J segment 3 bases; nucleotides outside the gene matches: 10. This CDR3 comprises 16 residues. Germline lookup yields CDR1 WSHSY and CDR2 SAAADI. The CDR3 loop reads CASSLLTGTGVYEQYF. The CDR3 DNA reads as TGCGCCAGCAGTCTTCTTACCGGGACAGGGGTCTACGAGCAGTACTTC.

This clonotype was seen a few times. The V gene is TRBV29-1, the J gene TRBJ2-3; D tentatively fits TRBD1 or TRBD2 (5 bases each). Germline CDR1 SQVTM, CDR2 ANQGSEA. The germline V and J ends were trimmed by 7 bases and 6 bases, with 14 bases remaining between them. The CDR3 runs 12 residues. DNA of the CDR3: TGCAGCGCGGGACCCCTCGGGGATACGCAGTATTTT. It specifies CSAGPLGDTQYF.

The V gene is TRBV7-2, the J gene TRBJ2-3; D is uncertain. Trimming took off 10 bases at V and 3 bases at J, with 8 bases between the two ends. Germline V gene data show CDR1 as SGHTA and CDR2 as FQGNSA. The CDR3 spans 11 residues. CDR3 in DNA: TGTGCCACGTCTATAACAGATACGCAGTATTTT. Protein sequence: CATSITDTQYF.

For this clonotype: A much larger clone differs from this one at a single base, so this may be a read error. This chain connects TRBV4-1 to TRBJ2-3, with 8 bases lining up with TRBD2. CDR1 and CDR2 (germline): MGHRA, YSYEKL. With 3 bases clipped from V and 6 bases from J, the junction kept 8 bases outside the gene matches. The CDR3 length is 15 residues. CDR3 sequence: CASSHSGGSLDTQYF. The DNA of the CDR3 is TGCGCCAGCAGCCACAGCGGGGGAAGTTTGGATACGCAGTATTTT.

Ten or more counts support this clonotype. V is TRBV4-2 and J is TRBJ2-5; TRBD2 might be the D (6 bases). Germline V CDR1 and CDR2: LGHNA, YNFKEQ. The V and J ends lost 4 bases and 4 bases respectively, with 10 bases between them. The CDR3 has 13 amino acids. The CDR3 is CASSPSGVETQYF. The CDR3 DNA reads as TGTGCCAGCAGCCCCTCGGGGGTAGAGACCCAGTACTTC.

This clonotype occurred many times. The V and J genes are TRBV6-1 and TRBJ2-7; 8 positions agree with TRBD2. This CDR3 spans 15 amino acids. CDR1 is MNHNS, CDR2 SASEGT, per germline. The junction had 7 bases not matched to a gene; V was cut back by 2 bases and J by 4 bases. Written as DNA, the CDR3 is TGTGCCAGCAGTGAATCCGCGGGGGGCAGTTACGAGCAGTACTTC. It yields the protein CASSESAGGSYEQYF.

This clonotype turned up a few times. A much larger clonotype is one base distant, so this may be a read error. V is TRBV11-2 and J is TRBJ2-3; tentatively, D is TRBD1 (6 bases). Germline CDR1 reads SGHAT; CDR2 reads FQNNGV. V was clipped by 5 bases and J by 1 base, with 16 bases between them. This CDR3 is built from 16 residues. The CDR3 loop is CASSPGTTRGTDTQYF. CDR3 DNA: TGTGCCAGCAGCCCCGGGACAACCAGAGGCACAGATACGCAGTATTTT.

This clonotype turned up a few times. The J gene is TRBJ2-1, the V gene TRBV2; 9 bases align to TRBD1. The trim removed 5 bases at V and 5 bases at J, leaving 7 bases unmatched. From germline, CDR1 is SNHLY and CDR2 FYNNEI. This CDR3 comprises 15 residues. CDR3 amino acids: CASSRDRAGDNEQFF. CDR3 sequence (DNA): TGTGCCAGCAGTAGGGACAGGGCAGGGGACAATGAGCAGTTCTTC.

The chain is built from TRBV2 and TRBJ2-7, with 7 bases aligning to TRBD2. This CDR3 spans 12 amino acids. Germline V gene lookup returns CDR1 SNHLY and CDR2 FYNNEI. V gave up 11 bases and J gave up 6 bases; unmatched junction bases: 10. The CDR3 here is CARGRAESEQYF. The CDR3 bases are TGTGCCCGGGGGAGGGCGGAGTCCGAGCAGTACTTC.

This clonotype was detected many times. CDR3 nucleotides: TGTGCCATCAGAAAGACTAGCGCGGCCTCTTCCAAGCAGTACTTC. This sequence encodes CAIRKTSAASSKQYF. This chain uses TRBV10-3 with TRBJ2-7; 8 bases line up with TRBD2. Germline V gene sequence: CDR1 ENHRY, CDR2 SYGVKD. The J segment lost 8 bases and the V segment lost 6 bases, leaving 15 bases of the junction unmatched. The CDR3 sequence is 15 residues long.

This clonotype was seen at least ten times. The chain recombines TRBV5-4 with TRBJ2-7, with TRBD2 as a possible D gene (5 bases). V lost 0 bases to trimming and J lost 1 base, with 8 bases between them. CDR3 length: 14 amino acids. CDR1 is SGHNT, CDR2 YYREEE, per germline (reference sequence). The CDR3 sequence: CASSLGGGSYEQYF. CDR3 in DNA: TGTGCCAGCAGCTTGGGTGGAGGATCCTACGAGCAGTACTTC.

Worth noting for this clonotype: Compared with germline, one end of the junction differs, possibly owing to a read error. V gene TRBV6-1 combines with J gene TRBJ1-1; no firm D call. The CDR3 spans 14 residues. The germline gives CDR1 MNHNS, CDR2 SASEGT. In nucleotides, the CDR3 is TGTGCCAGCAGTGCACACCTCCAAAGTACTGGAGCTTTCTTT. Translated, it gives CASSAHLQSTGAFF.

This chain uses TRBV29-1 with TRBJ1-1; a weak D match, TRBD1 (6 bases). This CDR3 is built from 13 residues. From germline, CDR1 is SQVTM and CDR2 ANQGSEA. The ends were cut back, 4 bases at V and 1 base at J, with 10 bases in the middle. The CDR3 coding sequence is TGCAGCGTTGTAGGGACACCGAACACTGAAGCTTTCTTT. Translated, it gives CSVVGTPNTEAFF.

The chain combines TRBV19 with TRBJ2-5; TRBD1 matches at 8 bases. Germline V gives CDR1 LNHDA, CDR2 SQIVND (reference sequence). This CDR3 region has 17 residues. The V segment lost 5 bases and the J segment 5 bases; nucleotides outside the gene matches: 16. CDR3 residues: CASSFVCGQGKCETQYF. In DNA, the CDR3 is TGTGCCAGTAGTTTCGTCTGCGGACAGGGAAAATGTGAGACCCAGTACTTC.

In its sample, this clonotype was seen many times. The J gene is TRBJ2-2, the V gene TRBV20-1; possible D gene TRBD1, 6 bases. The CDR3 extends over 13 amino acids. Trimming removed 6 bases at V and 6 bases at J, with 14 bases between. Germline CDR1 DFQATT, CDR2 SNEGSKA (reference sequence). The CDR3 bases are TGCAGTGCCACAGGGCTAAGGGCCGGGGAGCTGTTTTTT. As protein: CSATGLRAGELFF.

This clonotype was recorded a few times. This chain uses TRBV29-1 with TRBJ1-1; D gene unclear. V was cut by 4 bases and J by 6 bases, with 12 bases left in between. Germline CDR1 reads SQVTM; CDR2 reads ANQGSEA. This CDR3 has 12 residues. The CDR3 region has the DNA TGCAGCGTTGTCGCGGTGTTCCCTGAAGCTTTCTTT. Its translation is CSVVAVFPEAFF.

This clonotype was counted ten times or more. This sequence joins TRBV5-1 and TRBJ1-2; D is unresolved. V was trimmed by 0 bases and J by 5 bases, leaving 14 bases between them. The CDR3 extends over 15 amino acids. Germline V gene data show CDR1 as SGHRS and CDR2 as YFSETQ. CDR3 in DNA: TGCGCCAGCAGCTTGGAGGTTGGATCGCGGTATGGCTACACCTTC. As protein: CASSLEVGSRYGYTF.

The J gene is TRBJ1-6, the V gene TRBV20-1; D ambiguous. The CDR3 is 13 residues long. Germline V lookup: CDR1 DFQATT, CDR2 SNEGSKA (reference sequence). The V end was cut by 0 bases, the J end by 10 bases, with 10 bases between. CDR3: CSARESGSSPLHF. Written as DNA, the CDR3 is TGCAGTGCTAGAGAGTCGGGGTCATCACCCCTCCACTTT.

The rearrangement uses TRBV7-2 and TRBJ2-1; D is unclear. Germline CDR1 SGHTA, CDR2 FQGNSA. Between the trimmed V and J ends, which lost 4 bases and 2 bases, there was a span of 6 bases. The CDR3 has 13 amino acids. The CDR3 DNA reads as TGTGCCAGCAGCTCACGCACCTACAATGAGCAGTTCTTC. Protein sequence: CASSSRTYNEQFF.

This clonotype was counted ten times or more. The chain links TRBV12-3 or TRBV12-4 to TRBJ2-1; D gene uncertain. This CDR3 has 14 residues. V gave up 2 bases and J gave up 2 bases, with 7 bases separating them. The CDR3 loop is CASSLLDPYNEQFF. The DNA of the CDR3 is TGTGCCAGCAGTTTACTCGACCCCTACAATGAGCAGTTCTTC.

Written as DNA, the CDR3 is TGCAGCGTTCTGTCATGGGATTACGGTAACTATGGCTACACCTTC. As protein: CSVLSWDYGNYGYTF. V usage is TRBV29-1 and J usage is TRBJ1-2; D gene unclear. This CDR3 is 15 amino acids long. V was clipped by 5 bases and J by 1 base, with 17 bases between them. CDR1 SQVTM and CDR2 ANQGSEA come from the germline V gene.

This clonotype showed up many times. The chain has TRBV5-4 and TRBJ1-2, with D tentatively TRBD1 (5 bases). Trimming shortened V by 2 bases and J by 7 bases, and 12 bases separated the two germline ends. There are 13 residues in the CDR3. Germline loops: CDR1 SGHNT, CDR2 YYREEE (reference sequence). CDR3 amino acids: CASSLGGEFGYTF. In nucleotides, the CDR3 is TGTGCCAGCAGCTTAGGAGGGGAGTTTGGCTACACCTTC.

This clonotype came up many times. The rearrangement links TRBV20-1 to TRBJ1-2; tentative D call: TRBD1 (6 bases). Germline-derived CDR1 and CDR2 are DFQATT and SNEGSKA (reference sequence). The ends were cut back, 5 bases at V and 8 bases at J, with 12 bases in the middle. CDR3 length: 11 residues. The CDR3 nucleotides are TGCAGTGCTGAATCAGGGGACGGCTACACCTTC. It translates to CSAESGDGYTF.

This rearrangement joins TRBV6-2 or TRBV6-3 to TRBJ1-2; 10 nucleotides align to TRBD1. Germline assignment: CDR1 MNHEY and CDR2 SVGEGT. This CDR3 comprises 15 residues. The junction had 9 bases not matched to a gene; V was cut back by 7 bases and J by 4 bases. DNA of the CDR3: TGTGCCAGCATCAGACAGGGGGCGGGATTCTATGGCTACACCTTC. Translated, it gives CASIRQGAGFYGYTF.